This TCR beta chain was profiled in a study of blood T cell repertoires in COVID-19 (dated by TCRdb to between 2020 and 2021). Regarding the study in general: Collaborator samples came from the United States, Italy and Spain and covered acute and convalescent phases of COVID-19. Where available, HLA class I and class II types were obtained from metadata supplied by the sample provider rather than from assay-based typing. Samples were obtained from the ongoing ImmuneRACE study (first 160 participants) and from some 1,300 subjects provided by 6 global collaborators. The repertoires were released in a freely available public database intended as a resource for research on the immune response to SARS-CoV-2. The prospective study material was composed of cDNA or gDNA derived from T cells, B-cell-depleted T cells, or PBMCs. Subjects who had been exposed to COVID-19, were actively infected with it, or had recovered from it provided the deeply sampled blood TCRbeta repertoires that made up the dataset. A de-identified subject ID, COVID-19 status, age in years and sex were almost always included in the sample metadata. Study-level results and caveats: The quantity of clinical and demographic metadata differed by source and by participant and was supplied without curation.

The germline V gene (reference sequence) provides CDR1 LGHDT and CDR2 YNNKEL. Taken from cysteine to phenylalanine, the CDR3 has 17 residues. The sequence is cut down to CDR3 DNA, 51 bases in frame from base 1. Trimming takes 4 bases from V and 6 bases from J, and the germline ends sit 23 bases apart. The immunoSEQ Assay, a bias-controlled multiplex PCR, was used to amplify TCRbeta CDR3 regions from genomic DNA. For the original study's pipeline: Nucleated cell counts per sample were estimated from amplification of reference gene primers within the assay. To quantify the absolute abundance of each unique TCRbeta CDR3 rearrangement, sequence reads were collapsed and filtered. For each sample, productive Simpson clonality was calculated as the square root of Simpson's diversity index over productive rearrangements. This immuneACCESS table, as held by TCRdb, lists in-frame sequences with V and J called but not all clones. Of the missing ones, under half trace to an unresolved V gene in checked studies; the others have no known cause. D and trimming were read from the DNA, whereas the V and J calls and clone size are those reported in that table. The sample table contains a few hundred thousand clones; only one count was recorded for roughly nine tenths of them. The top ten hold roughly 6.7% of the sample.

This clone showed up just once. Its antigen is currently not known. No base qualities exist here, and no much larger clone lies one base off it. A second Seattle source provided samples from volunteer blood donors who had recovered from COVID-19. Each collaborating institution followed its own protocols to collect whole blood in K2EDTA tubes. Collaborator samples were shipped for TCRbeta analysis as frozen whole blood, isolated PBMCs, or DNA extracted from either sample type. The source material was peripheral blood. The chain employs TRBV3-1 (or the pseudogene TRBV3-2) and TRBJ2-3; the D gene is perhaps TRBD1, from 6 matching bases. The TCR was taken from a man in his late teens or twenties who had recovered from COVID-19. The DNA sequence is as follows: TGTGCCAGCAGCCCCCGGGTGGGGGCCCCGCACGCGGATACGCAGTATTTT. Translated, it reads CASSPRVGAPHADTQYF.